This TCR beta chain was captured by sequencing in a study of blood T cells in healthy people across ages. Study results and limitations: There was no known CMV status for donors, so expanded clonotype changes were possibly confounded. Whereas aged donors had fewer naive CD4+ cells, long-lived donors had more of them and higher diversity.

Then a second PCR, running roughly 7 to 11 cycles, was carried out with a sample-barcoded 5' primer and a J-beta primer mix. Via MiXCR, TCRdb re-called the 5' RACE reads, giving one row per CDR3 protein. The data show around 1,500,000 distinct CDR3 sequences, 28% seen once. Every donor gave ten milliliters of peripheral blood. This clonotype was observed a handful of times. The antigen remains undetermined. In germline, CDR1 is DFQATT, CDR2 SNEGSKA (reference sequence). V dropped 1 base and J dropped 4 bases, with 11 bases sitting between them. CDR3 length equals 14 residues. Sequenced sample: blood. The receptor was isolated from a woman aged 30 to 39 in good health. The chain couples TRBV20-1 to TRBJ1-5; weak D call: TRBD1 (5 bases). CDR3 sequence (DNA): TGCAGTGCTAGAGTCGGGGGGATAAATCAGCCCCAGCATTTT. Its translation is CSARVGGINQPQHF.